Following are 10 T cell receptor beta chains from one sample sequenced in a study of neurological immune-mediated disorders. TCRdb reprocessed the 5' RACE reads with MiXCR, giving one entry per CDR3 protein. The sample includes roughly 39,000 distinct CDR3 sequences, 6% to 7.5% of them seen just once. The specimen was CD4+ T cells from blood. These receptors all stem from a man aged 50 to 59 in good health.

A note on this clonotype: One end of the junction does not line up with germline, which may come from a read error. The chain couples TRBV29-1 to TRBJ1-2, with D possibly being TRBD1 (5 bases). The germline CDR1 and CDR2 sequences are SQVTM and ANQGSEA. The CDR3 has 15 residues. CDR3 protein: CSVGGGRRANYSYTF. The CDR3 DNA sequence: TGCAGCGTAGGTGGGGGACGCAGAGCTAACTATAGCTACACCTTC.

The chain recombines TRBV5-1 with TRBJ2-2; 10 nucleotides line up with TRBD1. V trimming: 5 bases; J trimming: 3 bases; junction bases outside the gene matches: 1. The CDR3 covers 14 residues. Germline V lookup: CDR1 SGHRS, CDR2 YFSETQ. CDR3: CASRGTGDTGELFF. In nucleotides, the CDR3 is TGCGCCAGCAGAGGGACAGGGGACACCGGGGAGCTGTTTTTT.

In this sample, this clonotype turned up a few times. The chain carries TRBV29-1 and TRBJ2-5, with TRBD2 matching over 8 bases. This CDR3 spans 11 amino acids. J was trimmed by 6 bases and V by 8 bases; bases with no gene match: 5. CDR1 SQVTM and CDR2 ANQGSEA come from the germline V gene. The CDR3 coding sequence is TGCAGCCCCCGGGAGGGCAAGACCCAGTACTTC. This sequence encodes CSPREGKTQYF.

This clonotype came up many times. This chain connects TRBV7-2 to TRBJ2-7, with TRBD2 identical over 8 bases. CDR3 size: 15 residues. The V segment lost 0 bases and the J segment 5 bases; nucleotides outside the gene matches: 6. Germline V lookup: CDR1 SGHTA, CDR2 FQGNSA. CDR3 in DNA: TGTGCCAGCAGCTTAGCCCCAGCGGGAGCACACGAGCAGTACTTC. Translation gives CASSLAPAGAHEQYF. Supplemented by reference TRBV7-2 and TRBJ2-7, the full variable domain reads GAGVSQSPSNKVTEKGKDVELRCDPISGHTALYWYRQSLGQGLEFLIYFQGNSAPDKSGLPSDRFSAERTGGSVSTLTIQRTQQEDSAVYLCASSLAPAGAHEQYFGPGTRLTVT.

This clonotype was found many times. CDR3 nucleotides: TGTGCCAGTAGTTCTTCCGGGCCGCCGTTTGAAGCTTTCTTT. Its protein product is CASSSSGPPFEAFF. The chain recombines TRBV19 with TRBJ1-1; D not certain. The V gene lost 5 bases and the J gene lost 7 bases, with 17 bases spanning the gap. Germline V lookup: CDR1 LNHDA, CDR2 SQIVND (reference sequence). The CDR3 is 14 residues long.

This clonotype has ten or more counts. J is TRBJ2-2 and V is TRBV7-8; the D is unclear. Germline CDR1 is SGHVS and CDR2 is FQNEAQ. This CDR3 comprises 14 residues. V dropped 7 bases and J dropped 2 bases, with 11 bases sitting between them. CDR3 region: CASTGRFNTGELFF. CDR3 nucleotides: TGTGCCAGCACCGGTCGGTTTAACACCGGGGAGCTGTTTTTT.

The genes are TRBV10-3 and TRBJ2-1; no definite D call. Germline V gives CDR1 ENHRY, CDR2 SYGVKD. There are 11 residues in the CDR3. Trimming removed 8 bases at V and 3 bases at J, with 5 bases between. CDR3 protein: CAIGSYNEQFF. In nucleotides, the CDR3 is TGTGCCATCGGCAGCTACAATGAGCAGTTCTTC.

This clonotype was found many times. J is TRBJ1-5 and V is TRBV9; unclear D gene. V was shortened by 0 bases and J by 7 bases, with 11 bases between the two germline ends. The CDR3 contains 14 residues. CDR1 and CDR2 from the germline V gene are SGDLS and YYNGEE. The CDR3 region has the DNA TGTGCCAGCAGCGTAGACGGAGCGGGGCAGCCCCAGCATTTT. The encoded protein is CASSVDGAGQPQHF.

This clonotype showed up many times. The V call is TRBV20-1, the J call TRBJ2-3; 12 bases match TRBD2. This CDR3 is built from 16 residues. Losses at the gene ends were 6 bases for V and 5 bases for J; bases not matched to a gene: 12. Per germline, CDR1 DFQATT and CDR2 SNEGSKA (reference sequence). The CDR3 sequence is CSAEGLAGPLKDTQYF. The DNA of the CDR3 is TGCAGTGCCGAGGGACTAGCGGGCCCCCTGAAAGATACGCAGTATTTT.

The chain employs TRBV5-1 and TRBJ2-3; D perhaps matches TRBD1 (5 bases). This CDR3 region has 12 residues. V was pared by 4 bases and J by 6 bases, with 9 bases between. Germline values: CDR1 SGHRS, CDR2 YFSETQ. The CDR3 region is CASSQDKDTQYF. The CDR3 bases are TGCGCCAGCAGCCAGGACAAGGATACGCAGTATTTT.